This TCR beta chain stems from a study of cytomegalovirus exposure and HLA in healthy donors. Germline V CDR1 and CDR2: LNHDA, SQIVND (reference sequence). Trimming shortened V by 7 bases and J by 5 bases, and 18 bases separated the two germline ends. The CDR3 spans 15 residues. This clone has only one observation. Its antigen is not known. In the PCR, 60 Vbeta and 13 Jbeta primers were used. Here immunoSEQ multiplex PCR was the method, and the copy in TCRdb shows in-frame clones only, minus some. The sample lists 150,000 to 200,000 clones, over 65% occurring once. Study observations and caveats: Analysis was carried out at a later point, and it linked a missense DCLRE1C variant to TCR beta V- and J-gene trimming.

The chain recombines TRBV19 with TRBJ1-5; maybe TRBD1 (6 bases). Sequencing was performed on PBMCs. The clonotype comes from a man aged 60 to 75 in good health and CMV-seronegative. Here the CDR3 reads CASNDGTLLDQPQHF. The CDR3 DNA is TGTGCCAGTAACGATGGGACACTCCTTGATCAGCCCCAGCATTTT. Based on the CDR3 plus reference TRBV19 and TRBJ1-5, the full variable domain is DGGITQSPKYLFRKEGQNVTLSCEQNLNHDAMYWYRQDPGQGLRLIYYSQIVNDFQKGDIAEGYSVSREKKESFPLTVTSAQKNPTAFYLCASNDGTLLDQPQHFGDGTRLSIL.